Listed below are T cell receptor beta chains from one sample, sequenced in a study of molecular identifiers for immune sequencing clone quantification. TCRdb called the PCR reads again in MiXCR, with one record for every CDR3 protein. Of hundreds of thousands of distinct CDR3 sequences listed, over 20% are singletons. The source material was naive CD8+ T cells from blood, with Jurkat cell RNA spiked in. Receptors were obtained from a human donor in good health. Some libraries in this study had Jurkat cell RNA spiked in. CDR3s include the opening cysteine and the closing phenylalanine or tryptophan. Fields, in order: D gene, J gene, V gene, clone size, CDR3 DNA, CDR3 protein. D genes are given only for firm matches. Not every row has a clone size; where given, it reads once, few, many or a size class.

d_call: -
j_call: TRBJ2-3
v_call: TRBV29-1
clone_size: many
cdr3_nt: TGCAGCGTTGAGAGTAATCCAGATACGCAGTATTTT
cdr3_aa: CSVESNPDTQYF

d_call: -
j_call: TRBJ2-7
v_call: TRBV6-2/TRBV6-3
clone_size: few
cdr3_nt: TGTGCCAGCAGGCCTGGGACTCAAGGGGGCTACGAGCAGTACTTC
cdr3_aa: CASRPGTQGGYEQYF

d_call: -
j_call: TRBJ1-1
v_call: TRBV28
clone_size: -
cdr3_nt: TGTGCCAGCACGCCAACGCACAGGATGAACGCTGAAGCTTTCTTT
cdr3_aa: CASTPTHRMNAEAFF

d_call: -
j_call: TRBJ1-5
v_call: TRBV27
clone_size: many
cdr3_nt: TGTGCCAGCAGTGAGGGAACAGACGGTTACAATCAGCCCCAGCATTTT
cdr3_aa: CASSEGTDGYNQPQHF

d_call: -
j_call: TRBJ1-2
v_call: TRBV4-3
clone_size: many
cdr3_nt: TGCGCCAGCAGCCAAGATGAAGGGGGCTATGGCTACACCTTC
cdr3_aa: CASSQDEGGYGYTF

d_call: -
j_call: TRBJ1-1
v_call: TRBV27
clone_size: many
cdr3_nt: TGTGCCAGTAGTAAGGGGATTTCGCCTGAAGCTTTCTTT
cdr3_aa: CASSKGISPEAFF

d_call: -
j_call: TRBJ2-7
v_call: TRBV27
clone_size: -
cdr3_nt: TGTGCCAGCAGTTTACCGCTTTATAGGAAAACCTACGAGCAGTACTTC
cdr3_aa: CASSLPLYRKTYEQYF

d_call: TRBD1
j_call: TRBJ2-7
v_call: TRBV7-2
clone_size: many
cdr3_nt: TGTGCCAGCAGCTTGACAGGGGGCGACTACGAGCAGTACTTC
cdr3_aa: CASSLTGGDYEQYF

d_call: -
j_call: TRBJ2-3
v_call: TRBV9
clone_size: -
cdr3_nt: TGTGCCAGCAGCGCCTACAAGACAGATACGCAGTATTTT
cdr3_aa: CASSAYKTDTQYF

d_call: -
j_call: TRBJ1-1
v_call: TRBV4-3
clone_size: many
cdr3_nt: TGCGCCAGCAGCCAAGCCCTACACCTTCAAGATGAAGCTTTCTTT
cdr3_aa: CASSQALHLQDEAFF

d_call: -
j_call: TRBJ2-7
v_call: TRBV15
clone_size: few
cdr3_nt: TGTGCCACCAGCAGAGAATACCCCCCCCTGTACGAGCAGTACTTC
cdr3_aa: CATSREYPPLYEQYF

d_call: -
j_call: TRBJ2-2
v_call: TRBV28
clone_size: many
cdr3_nt: TGTGCCAGCAACTTGGACAGGAACACCGGGGAGCTGTTTTTT
cdr3_aa: CASNLDRNTGELFF

d_call: TRBD2
j_call: TRBJ2-2
v_call: TRBV9
clone_size: -
cdr3_nt: TGTGCCAGCAGCGTAGGCCTAGCGGGAGGAACCGGGGAGCTGTTTTTT
cdr3_aa: CASSVGLAGGTGELFF

d_call: -
j_call: TRBJ1-5
v_call: TRBV11-2
clone_size: many
cdr3_nt: TGCGCCAGCAGCTTGGGGGGGGCAAGCAATCAGCCCCAGCATTTT
cdr3_aa: CASSLGGASNQPQHF